Included here is one TCR beta chain sequence, with context. Its antigen is not identified. Assay: immunoSEQ multiplex PCR; the TCRdb copy retains only in-frame clones and omits some. The sample holds roughly 100,000 clones; roughly nine tenths are singletons and the top ten take roughly 1.3%. This sample was taken from a study of T cell responses to AZD1222 COVID-19 vaccine. Regarding the study as a whole: Researchers report vaccine-associated CD4 TCRs spanning spike, with dominance at 160-218 and 743-854. The donors showed a predominance of white British ancestry and of females, with possible underestimation of clonal diversity. After two AZD1222 doses, spike-specific TCR breadth and depth rose versus day 0. Repertoires were obtained only post-peak T cell response.

The sample in question was peripheral blood, obtained on day 0 of AZD1222 vaccination. The receptor was derived from an adult in good health.

The CDR3 DNA follows: TGTGCCAGTAACGACAGGGCCCGAATCACAGATACGCAGTATTTT. Encoded protein: CASNDRARITDTQYF. This chain joins TRBV19 and TRBJ2-3, with TRBD1 identical over 7 bases. Trimming removed 7 bases from V and 2 bases from J; junction bases left unmatched: 9. The germline gives CDR1 LNHDA, CDR2 SQIVND (reference sequence). The length of the CDR3 is 15 residues.